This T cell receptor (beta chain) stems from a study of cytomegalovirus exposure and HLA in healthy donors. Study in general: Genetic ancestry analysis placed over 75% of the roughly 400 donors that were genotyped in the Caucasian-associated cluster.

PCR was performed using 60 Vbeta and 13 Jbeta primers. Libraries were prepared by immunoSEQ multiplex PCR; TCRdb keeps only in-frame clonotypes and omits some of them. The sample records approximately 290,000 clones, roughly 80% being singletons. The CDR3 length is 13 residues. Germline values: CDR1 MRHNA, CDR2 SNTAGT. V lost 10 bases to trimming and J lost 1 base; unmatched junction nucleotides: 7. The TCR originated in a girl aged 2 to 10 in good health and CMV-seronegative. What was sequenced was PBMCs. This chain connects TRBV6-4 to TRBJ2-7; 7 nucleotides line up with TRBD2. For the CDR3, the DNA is TGTGCCATCTGCCCAGCGGGGTCCTACGAGCAGTACTTC. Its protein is CAICPAGSYEQYF.